Listed below are T cell receptor beta chains from one sample, sequenced in a study of T cell responses to AZD1222 COVID-19 vaccine. TCRdb's copy holds only in-frame clones and misses some; the assay was immunoSEQ multiplex PCR. The data show 85,000 to 95,000 clones, around 89% seen once. The specimen comprised peripheral blood, sampled on day 0 of AZD1222 vaccination. Receptors originate from an adult in good health. CDR3s include the opening cysteine and the closing phenylalanine or tryptophan. Each record gives: clone size, J gene, D gene, V gene, CDR3 protein, CDR3 DNA. The D gene is left open where the match is weak. Expanded clones are given a class, and other clones once, few, many or no size at all.

abundance: .
j_gene: TRBJ1-4
d_gene: .
v_gene: TRBV6-2/TRBV6-3
CDR3aa: CASSTRPGNEKLFF
CDR3nt: TGTGCCAGCAGTACCCGGCCGGGGAATGAAAAACTGTTTTTT

abundance: .
j_gene: TRBJ1-3
d_gene: TRBD1
v_gene: TRBV5-1
CDR3aa: CASRGTGGAYYF
CDR3nt: TGCGCCAGCAGGGGGACAGGGGGCGCATATTATTTT

abundance: .
j_gene: TRBJ1-5
d_gene: TRBD1
v_gene: TRBV4-1
CDR3aa: CASSPSDRAFQPQHF
CDR3nt: TGCGCCAGCAGCCCATCGGACAGGGCGTTTCAGCCCCAGCATTTT

abundance: .
j_gene: TRBJ2-3
d_gene: TRBD1
v_gene: TRBV6-6
CDR3aa: CASSGRDRGTDTQYF
CDR3nt: TGTGCCAGCAGTGGAAGGGACAGGGGCACAGATACGCAGTATTTT

abundance: .
j_gene: TRBJ2-3
d_gene: TRBD2
v_gene: TRBV24-1
CDR3aa: CATSVGGFLTDTQYF
CDR3nt: TGTGCCACCAGTGTCGGGGGGTTCCTCACAGATACGCAGTATTTT

abundance: many
j_gene: TRBJ2-5
d_gene: .
v_gene: TRBV6-5
CDR3aa: CASNRDSQETQYF
CDR3nt: TGTGCCAGCAATAGGGACTCCCAAGAGACCCAGTACTTC

abundance: .
j_gene: TRBJ2-7
d_gene: .
v_gene: TRBV4-1
CDR3aa: CASSSRDVVYEQYF
CDR3nt: TGCGCCAGCAGCAGCAGGGACGTGGTTTACGAGCAGTACTTC

abundance: few
j_gene: TRBJ1-5
d_gene: .
v_gene: TRBV11-3
CDR3aa: CASIFIGTSSENQPQHF
CDR3nt: TGTGCCAGCATTTTCATCGGGACATCCTCGGAAAATCAGCCCCAGCATTTT

abundance: few
j_gene: TRBJ2-1
d_gene: .
v_gene: TRBV6-1
CDR3aa: CASSAPAGSVGEWGEQFF
CDR3nt: TGTGCCAGCAGTGCCCCCGCAGGGTCGGTGGGGGAATGGGGTGAGCAGTTCTTC

abundance: .
j_gene: TRBJ1-1
d_gene: .
v_gene: TRBV6-4
CDR3aa: CASSDSSQGSEAFF
CDR3nt: TGTGCCAGCAGTGACTCGTCGCAGGGGAGTGAAGCTTTCTTT

abundance: .
j_gene: TRBJ1-5
d_gene: .
v_gene: TRBV2
CDR3aa: CASSRDGGRDYSNQPQHF
CDR3nt: TGTGCCAGCAGCCGCGACGGGGGAAGGGATTATAGCAATCAGCCCCAGCATTTT

abundance: .
j_gene: TRBJ2-5
d_gene: .
v_gene: TRBV7-9
CDR3aa: CASSLRTLAPGETQYF
CDR3nt: TGTGCCAGCAGCTTAAGGACACTAGCCCCAGGGGAGACCCAGTACTTC

abundance: .
j_gene: TRBJ2-7
d_gene: TRBD2
v_gene: TRBV7-9
CDR3aa: CASSLALGGGRTSYEQYF
CDR3nt: TGTGCCAGCAGCTTAGCGCTGGGCGGGGGACGAACCTCCTACGAGCAGTACTTC

abundance: .
j_gene: TRBJ2-7
d_gene: TRBD1
v_gene: TRBV5-6
CDR3aa: CASSPGTASSYEQYF
CDR3nt: TGTGCCAGCAGCCCGGGGACAGCTAGCTCCTACGAGCAGTACTTC

abundance: once
j_gene: TRBJ1-6
d_gene: .
v_gene: TRBV10-3
CDR3aa: CAINGGYNSPLHF
CDR3nt: TGTGCCATCAACGGGGGCTATAATTCACCCCTCCACTTT

abundance: once
j_gene: TRBJ1-5
d_gene: .
v_gene: TRBV20-1
CDR3aa: CSASEGIGNQPQHF
CDR3nt: TGCAGTGCTAGTGAGGGAATTGGCAATCAGCCCCAGCATTTT

abundance: .
j_gene: TRBJ2-3
d_gene: TRBD2
v_gene: TRBV12-5
CDR3aa: CASGLGLAGSTDTQYF
CDR3nt: TGTGCTAGTGGTTTGGGGCTAGCGGGCTCCACAGATACGCAGTATTTT

abundance: once
j_gene: TRBJ1-6
d_gene: TRBD1
v_gene: TRBV7-2
CDR3aa: CASSSQGRGIIWPLHF
CDR3nt: TGTGCCAGCAGCTCACAGGGGAGGGGTATAATATGGCCCCTCCACTTT

abundance: .
j_gene: TRBJ2-3
d_gene: TRBD2
v_gene: TRBV6-5
CDR3aa: CASSYGSGGSGAQYF
CDR3nt: TGTGCCAGCAGTTATGGTAGCGGGGGGTCCGGGGCGCAGTATTTT

abundance: .
j_gene: TRBJ2-1
d_gene: .
v_gene: TRBV4-1
CDR3aa: CASSFSGGYSYNEQFF
CDR3nt: TGCGCCAGCAGCTTTTCGGGGGGCTATTCCTACAATGAGCAGTTCTTC

abundance: few
j_gene: TRBJ1-5
d_gene: .
v_gene: TRBV19
CDR3aa: CASRVGGAGNSNQPQHF
CDR3nt: TGTGCCAGTAGGGTGGGGGGGGCAGGCAATAGCAATCAGCCCCAGCATTTT

abundance: .
j_gene: TRBJ2-2
d_gene: TRBD1
v_gene: TRBV5-1
CDR3aa: CASSSGTVNTGELFF
CDR3nt: TGCGCCAGCAGCTCCGGGACAGTGAACACCGGGGAGCTGTTTTTT

abundance: .
j_gene: TRBJ2-5
d_gene: TRBD1
v_gene: TRBV7-7
CDR3aa: CASSLSRQGGETQYF
CDR3nt: TGTGCTAGCAGCTTATCTAGACAGGGTGGGGAGACCCAGTACTTC

abundance: .
j_gene: TRBJ1-4
d_gene: TRBD1
v_gene: TRBV14
CDR3aa: CASSIGLLQGAHEKLFF
CDR3nt: TGTGCCAGCAGCATCGGGCTTCTCCAGGGGGCCCATGAAAAACTGTTTTTT

abundance: .
j_gene: TRBJ1-4
d_gene: .
v_gene: TRBV30
CDR3aa: CAWSGTRGGGEKLFF
CDR3nt: TGTGCCTGGAGTGGAACGAGGGGAGGGGGTGAAAAACTGTTTTTT

abundance: .
j_gene: TRBJ1-5
d_gene: .
v_gene: TRBV30
CDR3aa: CAWSARATSQPQHF
CDR3nt: TGTGCCTGGAGTGCCCGGGCCACTAGTCAGCCCCAGCATTTT

abundance: .
j_gene: TRBJ2-5
d_gene: .
v_gene: TRBV9
CDR3aa: CASSVSSGEETQYF
CDR3nt: TGTGCCAGCAGCGTATCTTCAGGGGAGGAGACCCAGTACTTC

abundance: .
j_gene: TRBJ2-1
d_gene: TRBD2
v_gene: TRBV3-1/TRBV3-2
CDR3aa: CASSQVFSGESEQFF
CDR3nt: TGTGCCAGCAGCCAAGTCTTCAGCGGGGAGAGTGAGCAGTTCTTC

abundance: .
j_gene: TRBJ2-2
d_gene: TRBD1
v_gene: TRBV19
CDR3aa: CASRLPLRQGITGELFF
CDR3nt: TGTGCCAGTAGGTTGCCCCTGAGACAGGGTATCACCGGGGAGCTGTTTTTT

abundance: .
j_gene: TRBJ1-1
d_gene: .
v_gene: TRBV6-6
CDR3aa: CASSYGGTEAFF
CDR3nt: TGTGCCAGCAGTTACGGGGGCACTGAAGCTTTCTTT

abundance: .
j_gene: TRBJ1-1
d_gene: .
v_gene: TRBV5-1
CDR3aa: CASSSQGFDTEAFF
CDR3nt: TGCGCCAGCAGTTCCCAGGGGTTCGACACTGAAGCTTTCTTT

abundance: .
j_gene: TRBJ2-5
d_gene: .
v_gene: TRBV7-9
CDR3aa: CASSLAQTGRETQYF
CDR3nt: TGTGCCAGCAGCTTAGCTCAAACTGGGCGAGAGACCCAGTACTTC

abundance: few
j_gene: TRBJ2-2
d_gene: TRBD1
v_gene: TRBV6-4
CDR3aa: CASSDGTGNTGELFF
CDR3nt: TGTGCCAGCAGTGACGGGACAGGGAACACCGGGGAGCTGTTTTTT

abundance: .
j_gene: TRBJ2-2
d_gene: TRBD2
v_gene: TRBV5-1
CDR3aa: CASSSRTSGGTGDTGELFF
CDR3nt: TGCGCCAGCAGCTCAAGGACTAGCGGGGGGACGGGGGACACCGGGGAGCTGTTTTTT

abundance: once
j_gene: TRBJ2-3
d_gene: .
v_gene: TRBV3-1/TRBV3-2
CDR3aa: CASSQGYAGTDTQYF
CDR3nt: TGTGCCAGCAGCCAGGGATACGCCGGCACAGATACGCAGTATTTT

abundance: .
j_gene: TRBJ1-5
d_gene: .
v_gene: TRBV19
CDR3aa: CASATGRSNQPQHF
CDR3nt: TGTGCCAGCGCGACAGGACGTAGCAATCAGCCCCAGCATTTT

abundance: .
j_gene: TRBJ2-7
d_gene: TRBD2
v_gene: TRBV19
CDR3aa: CASSISGGTYEQYF
CDR3nt: TGTGCCAGTAGTATAAGCGGGGGTACCTACGAGCAGTACTTC

abundance: .
j_gene: TRBJ1-2
d_gene: .
v_gene: TRBV4-3
CDR3aa: CASSQIAGIGYTF
CDR3nt: TGCGCCAGCAGCCAAATTGCAGGGATTGGCTACACCTTC

abundance: .
j_gene: TRBJ1-2
d_gene: .
v_gene: TRBV27
CDR3aa: CATFDVGASDGYTF
CDR3nt: TGTGCCACCTTTGACGTGGGGGCTTCAGATGGCTACACCTTC

abundance: .
j_gene: TRBJ1-3
d_gene: .
v_gene: TRBV18
CDR3aa: CASSLTETALGNTIYF
CDR3nt: TGTGCCAGCTCACTCACTGAGACCGCGCTTGGAAACACCATATATTTT

abundance: once
j_gene: TRBJ2-1
d_gene: TRBD2
v_gene: TRBV19
CDR3aa: CASSKGGGTNEQFF
CDR3nt: TGTGCCAGTAGTAAAGGCGGGGGTACCAATGAGCAGTTCTTC

abundance: .
j_gene: TRBJ1-3
d_gene: .
v_gene: TRBV7-9
CDR3aa: CASSLQGSSGNTIYF
CDR3nt: TGTGCCAGCAGCTTACAAGGGAGCTCTGGAAACACCATATATTTT

abundance: .
j_gene: TRBJ1-4
d_gene: TRBD1
v_gene: TRBV6-5
CDR3aa: CASCRPGQINEKLFF
CDR3nt: TGTGCCAGCTGTCGACCGGGACAGATTAATGAAAAACTGTTTTTT

abundance: .
j_gene: TRBJ2-3
d_gene: .
v_gene: TRBV11-2
CDR3aa: CASTTGFKDTQYF
CDR3nt: TGTGCCAGCACCACAGGGTTTAAAGATACGCAGTATTTT

abundance: .
j_gene: TRBJ2-1
d_gene: .
v_gene: TRBV5-3
CDR3aa: CARRLGMVF
CDR3nt: TGTGCCAGACGGTTGGGAATGGTCTTC

abundance: .
j_gene: TRBJ2-7
d_gene: .
v_gene: TRBV6-5
CDR3aa: CASSYTPAGVYEQYF
CDR3nt: TGTGCCAGCAGTTACACCCCCGCAGGGGTCTACGAGCAGTACTTC

abundance: .
j_gene: TRBJ1-6
d_gene: TRBD1
v_gene: TRBV5-1
CDR3aa: CASSPPDREGSPLHF
CDR3nt: TGCGCCAGCAGCCCCCCGGACAGGGAGGGTTCACCCCTCCACTTT

abundance: .
j_gene: TRBJ2-3
d_gene: TRBD1
v_gene: TRBV4-2
CDR3aa: CASSQASTGGATDTQYF
CDR3nt: TGTGCCAGCAGCCAAGCTTCGACAGGGGGCGCGACAGATACGCAGTATTTT

abundance: .
j_gene: TRBJ1-1
d_gene: TRBD1
v_gene: TRBV6-6
CDR3aa: CASSSDRGRTEAFF
CDR3nt: TGTGCCAGCAGTTCCGACAGGGGGCGCACTGAAGCTTTCTTT

abundance: .
j_gene: TRBJ2-3
d_gene: TRBD2
v_gene: TRBV4-1
CDR3aa: CASSQERGARADTQYF
CDR3nt: TGCGCCAGCAGCCAAGAGCGGGGGGCCAGGGCAGATACGCAGTATTTT

abundance: .
j_gene: TRBJ1-1
d_gene: .
v_gene: TRBV10-3
CDR3aa: CAITALGVNTEAFF
CDR3nt: TGTGCCATCACAGCACTCGGCGTTAACACTGAAGCTTTCTTT

abundance: .
j_gene: TRBJ2-5
d_gene: TRBD2
v_gene: TRBV27
CDR3aa: CASSFLLAGGPETQYF
CDR3nt: TGTGCCAGCAGTTTTTTACTAGCGGGGGGGCCGGAGACCCAGTACTTC

abundance: .
j_gene: TRBJ2-6
d_gene: TRBD2
v_gene: TRBV27
CDR3aa: CASNRGGGGANVLTF
CDR3nt: TGTGCCAGCAACCGGGGGGGAGGTGGGGCCAACGTCCTGACTTTC